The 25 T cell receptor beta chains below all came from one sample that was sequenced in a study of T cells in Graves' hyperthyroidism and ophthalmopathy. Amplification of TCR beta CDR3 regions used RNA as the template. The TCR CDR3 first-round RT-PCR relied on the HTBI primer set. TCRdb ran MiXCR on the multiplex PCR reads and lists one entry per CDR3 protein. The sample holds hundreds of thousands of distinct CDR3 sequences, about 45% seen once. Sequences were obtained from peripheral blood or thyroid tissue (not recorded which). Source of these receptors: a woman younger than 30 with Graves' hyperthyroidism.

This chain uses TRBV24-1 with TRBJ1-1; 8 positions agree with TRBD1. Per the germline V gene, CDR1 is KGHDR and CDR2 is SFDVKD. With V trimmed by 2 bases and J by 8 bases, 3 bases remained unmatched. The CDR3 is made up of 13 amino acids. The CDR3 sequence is CATSDSRTGEAFF. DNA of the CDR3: TGTGCCACCAGTGATTCCCGGACAGGGGAAGCTTTCTTT.

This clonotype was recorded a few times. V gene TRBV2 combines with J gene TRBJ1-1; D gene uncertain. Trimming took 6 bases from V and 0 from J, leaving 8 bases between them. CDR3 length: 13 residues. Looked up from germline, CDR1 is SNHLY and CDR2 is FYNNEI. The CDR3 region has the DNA TGTGCCAGCAGGCGACGGGTGAACACTGAAGCTTTCTTT. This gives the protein CASRRRVNTEAFF.

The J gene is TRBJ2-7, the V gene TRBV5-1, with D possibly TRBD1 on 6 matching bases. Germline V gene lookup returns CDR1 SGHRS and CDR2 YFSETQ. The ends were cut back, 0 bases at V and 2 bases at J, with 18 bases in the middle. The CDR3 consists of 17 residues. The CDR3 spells CASSLVSSGQKTYEQYF. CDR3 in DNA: TGCGCCAGCAGCTTGGTGTCGAGTGGACAGAAAACCTACGAGCAGTACTTC. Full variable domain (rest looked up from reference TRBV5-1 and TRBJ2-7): KAGVTQTPRYLIKTRGQQVTLSCSPISGHRSVSWYQQTPGQGLQFLFEYFSETQRNKGNFPGRFSGRQFSNSRSEMNVSTLELGDSALYLCASSLVSSGQKTYEQYFGPGTRLTVT.

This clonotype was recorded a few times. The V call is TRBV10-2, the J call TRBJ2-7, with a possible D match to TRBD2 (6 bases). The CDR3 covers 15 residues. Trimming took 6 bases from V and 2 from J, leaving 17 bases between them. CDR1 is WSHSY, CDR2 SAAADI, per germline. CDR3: CASSQDRERAYEQYF. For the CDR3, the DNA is TGCGCCAGCAGCCAAGATCGGGAGCGCGCCTACGAGCAGTACTTC.

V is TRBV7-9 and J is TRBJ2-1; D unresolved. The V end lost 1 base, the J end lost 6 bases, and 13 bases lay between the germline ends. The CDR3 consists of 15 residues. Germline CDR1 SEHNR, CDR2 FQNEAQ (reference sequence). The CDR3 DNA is TGTGCCAGCAGCTTAGTAGCCCGGCAGCTCAATGAGCAGTTCTTC. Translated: CASSLVARQLNEQFF.

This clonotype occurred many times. Here the CDR3 DNA reads TGCAGCGTCGCAACAGGGGGCAAAGAAAAACTGTTTTTT. It yields the protein CSVATGGKEKLFF. This sequence joins TRBV29-1 and TRBJ1-4, with TRBD1 matching 9 bases. Germline-derived CDR1 and CDR2 are SQVTM and ANQGSEA. The trim removed 6 bases at V and 8 bases at J, leaving 7 bases unmatched. CDR3 length: 13 residues.

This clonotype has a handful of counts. The CDR3 here is CASKDRGETQYF. CDR3 nucleotides: TGTGCCAGTAAAGACAGGGGGGAGACCCAGTACTTC. The chain uses TRBV19 and TRBJ2-5; 9 bases are a match to TRBD1. This CDR3 comprises 12 residues. Germline CDR1 LNHDA, CDR2 SQIVND (reference sequence). The J segment lost 5 bases and the V segment lost 7 bases, leaving 2 bases of the junction unmatched.

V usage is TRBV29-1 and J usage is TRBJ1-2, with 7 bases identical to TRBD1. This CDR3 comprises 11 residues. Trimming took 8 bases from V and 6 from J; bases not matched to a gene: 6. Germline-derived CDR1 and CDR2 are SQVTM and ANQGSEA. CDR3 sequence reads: CSFTGADGYTF. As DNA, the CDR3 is TGCAGCTTTACAGGGGCGGATGGCTACACCTTC.

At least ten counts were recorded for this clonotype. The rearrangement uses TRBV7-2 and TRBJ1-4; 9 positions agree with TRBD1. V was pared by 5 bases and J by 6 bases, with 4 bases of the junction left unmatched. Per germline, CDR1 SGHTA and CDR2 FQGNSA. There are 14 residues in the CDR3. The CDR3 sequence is CASSPGQGYEKLFF. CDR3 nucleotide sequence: TGTGCCAGCAGCCCGGGACAGGGTTATGAAAAACTGTTTTTT.

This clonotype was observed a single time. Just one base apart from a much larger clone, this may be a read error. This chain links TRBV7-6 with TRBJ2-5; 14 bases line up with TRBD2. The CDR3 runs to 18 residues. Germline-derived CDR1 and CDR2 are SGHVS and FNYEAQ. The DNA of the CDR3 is TGTGCCAGCAGCTCGCGTTCCGGGACTAGCGGGAGACAAGAGATCCAGTACTTC. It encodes CASSSRSGTSGRQEIQYF.

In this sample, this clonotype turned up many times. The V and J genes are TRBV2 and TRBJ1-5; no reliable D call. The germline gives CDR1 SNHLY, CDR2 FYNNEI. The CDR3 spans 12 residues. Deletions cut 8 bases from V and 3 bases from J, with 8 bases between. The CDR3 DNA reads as TGTGCCAGCGGACGAGTCAATCAGCCCCAGCATTTT. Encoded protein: CASGRVNQPQHF.

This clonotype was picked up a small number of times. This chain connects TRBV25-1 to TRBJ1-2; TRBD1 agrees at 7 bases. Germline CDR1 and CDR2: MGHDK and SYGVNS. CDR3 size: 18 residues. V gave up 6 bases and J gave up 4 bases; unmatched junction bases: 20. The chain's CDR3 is CASRSLRDSGPRAYGYTF. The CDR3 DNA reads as TGTGCCAGCAGATCCCTCCGGGACAGTGGGCCCAGGGCCTATGGCTACACCTTC.

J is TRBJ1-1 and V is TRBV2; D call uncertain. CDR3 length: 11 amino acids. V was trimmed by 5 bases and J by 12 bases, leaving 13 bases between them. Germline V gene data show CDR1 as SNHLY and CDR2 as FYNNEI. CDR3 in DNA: TGTGCCAGCAGTTCAGGCAAACTAACTTTCTTT. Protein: CASSSGKLTFF.

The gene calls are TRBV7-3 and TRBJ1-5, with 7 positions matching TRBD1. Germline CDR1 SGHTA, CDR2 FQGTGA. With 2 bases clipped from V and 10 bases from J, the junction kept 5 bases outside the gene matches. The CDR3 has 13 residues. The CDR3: CASSLDRVSPQHF. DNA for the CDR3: TGTGCCAGCAGCTTAGACAGGGTGAGCCCCCAGCATTTT.

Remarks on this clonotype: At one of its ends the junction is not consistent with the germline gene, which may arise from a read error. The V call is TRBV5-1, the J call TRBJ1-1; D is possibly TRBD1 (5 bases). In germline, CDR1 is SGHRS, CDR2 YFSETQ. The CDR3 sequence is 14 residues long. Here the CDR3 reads CASGLGVMNTEAFF. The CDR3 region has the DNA TGCGCCAGCGGCTTGGGGGTCATGAACACTGAAGCTTTCTTT.

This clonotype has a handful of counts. CDR3 protein: CAQKPGTGVDGYTF. Written as DNA, the CDR3 is TGTGCCCAGAAGCCGGGGACAGGAGTTGATGGCTACACCTTC. V and J are TRBV5-4 and TRBJ1-2; TRBD1 matches at 8 bases. CDR3 length: 14 residues. CDR1 and CDR2 (germline): SGHNT, YYREEE (reference sequence). The trim removed 10 bases at V and 6 bases at J, leaving 14 bases unmatched. The whole variable domain, remainder taken from reference TRBV5-4 and TRBJ1-2, is ETGVTQSPTHLIKTRGQQVTLRCSSQSGHNTVSWYQQALGQGPQFIFQYYREEENGRGNFPPRFSGLQFPNYSSELNVNALELDDSALYLCAQKPGTGVDGYTFGSGTRLTVV.

DNA of the CDR3: TGTGCCAGCAGAGAACAGGGTAGCGAGCAGTACTTC. Translating it yields CASREQGSEQYF. V is TRBV6-5 and J is TRBJ2-7; TRBD1 might be the D (6 bases). The CDR3 length is 12 residues. Germline loops: CDR1 MNHEY, CDR2 SVGAGI. V gave up 6 bases and J gave up 6 bases, with 12 bases separating them.

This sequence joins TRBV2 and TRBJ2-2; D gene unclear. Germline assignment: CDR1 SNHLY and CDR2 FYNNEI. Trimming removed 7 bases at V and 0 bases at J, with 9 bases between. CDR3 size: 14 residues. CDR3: CASKHGSNTGELFF. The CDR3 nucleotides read TGTGCCAGCAAGCACGGATCGAACACCGGGGAGCTGTTTTTT.

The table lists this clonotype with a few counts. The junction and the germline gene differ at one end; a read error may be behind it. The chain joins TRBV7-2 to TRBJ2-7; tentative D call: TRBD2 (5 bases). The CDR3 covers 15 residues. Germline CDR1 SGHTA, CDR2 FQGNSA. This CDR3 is CASSQFVAPGYEQYF. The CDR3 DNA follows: TGCGCCAGCAGCCAGTTCGTAGCGCCTGGTTACGAGCAGTACTTC.

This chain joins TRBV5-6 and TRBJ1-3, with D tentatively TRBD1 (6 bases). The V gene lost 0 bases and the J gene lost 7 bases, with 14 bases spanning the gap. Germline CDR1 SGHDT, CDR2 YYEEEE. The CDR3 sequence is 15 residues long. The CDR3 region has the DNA TGTGCCAGCAGCTTGGGGCGGGGGCTGACGAACACCATATATTTT. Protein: CASSLGRGLTNTIYF. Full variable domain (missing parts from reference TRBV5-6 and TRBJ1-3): DAGVTQSPTHLIKTRGQQVTLRCSPKSGHDTVSWYQQALGQGPQFIFQYYEEEERQRGNFPDRFSGHQFPNYSSELNVNALLLGDSALYLCASSLGRGLTNTIYFGEGSWLTVV.

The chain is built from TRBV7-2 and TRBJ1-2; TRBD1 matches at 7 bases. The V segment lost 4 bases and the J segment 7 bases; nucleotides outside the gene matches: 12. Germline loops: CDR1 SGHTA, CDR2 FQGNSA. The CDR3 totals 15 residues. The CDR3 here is CASSSQGTPFFGYTF. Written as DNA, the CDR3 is TGTGCCAGCAGCTCACAGGGGACCCCTTTCTTTGGCTACACCTTC.

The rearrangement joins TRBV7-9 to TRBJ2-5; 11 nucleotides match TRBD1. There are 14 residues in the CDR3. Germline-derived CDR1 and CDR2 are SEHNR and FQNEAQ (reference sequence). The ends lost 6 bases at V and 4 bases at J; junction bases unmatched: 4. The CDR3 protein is CASRDRGPGETQYF. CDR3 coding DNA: TGTGCCAGCAGGGACAGGGGGCCGGGAGAGACCCAGTACTTC.

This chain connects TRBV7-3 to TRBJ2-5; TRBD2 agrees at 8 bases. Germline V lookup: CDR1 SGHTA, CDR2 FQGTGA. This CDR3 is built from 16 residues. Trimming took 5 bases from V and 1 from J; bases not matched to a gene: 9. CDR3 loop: CASSKRLARSQETQYF. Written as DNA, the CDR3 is TGTGCCAGCAGCAAGAGACTAGCGAGATCCCAAGAGACCCAGTACTTC.

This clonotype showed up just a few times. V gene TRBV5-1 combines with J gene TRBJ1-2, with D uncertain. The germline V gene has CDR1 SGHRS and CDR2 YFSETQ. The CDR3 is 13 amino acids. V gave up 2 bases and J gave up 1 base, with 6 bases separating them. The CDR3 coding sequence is TGCGCCAGCAGCTTTGCGGATAACTATGGCTACACCTTC. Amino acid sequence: CASSFADNYGYTF. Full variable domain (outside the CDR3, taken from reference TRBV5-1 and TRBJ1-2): KAGVTQTPRYLIKTRGQQVTLSCSPISGHRSVSWYQQTPGQGLQFLFEYFSETQRNKGNFPGRFSGRQFSNSRSEMNVSTLELGDSALYLCASSFADNYGYTFGSGTRLTVV.

CDR3 in amino acids: CASSQGGGLAGGHQETQYF. CDR3 in DNA: TGTGCCAGCAGCCAAGGGGGTGGGCTAGCGGGAGGCCACCAAGAGACCCAGTACTTC. The chain carries TRBV2 and TRBJ2-5; TRBD2 agrees at 11 bases. This CDR3 has 19 residues. With 6 bases clipped from V and 0 bases from J, the junction kept 15 bases outside the gene matches. Germline V gene sequence: CDR1 SNHLY, CDR2 FYNNEI. Filled out from reference TRBV2 and TRBJ2-5, the complete variable domain reads EPEVTQTPSHQVTQMGQEVILRCVPISNHLYFYWYRQILGQKVEFLVSFYNNEISEKSEIFDDQFSVERPDGSNFTLKIRSTKLEDSAMYFCASSQGGGLAGGHQETQYFGPGTRLLVL.